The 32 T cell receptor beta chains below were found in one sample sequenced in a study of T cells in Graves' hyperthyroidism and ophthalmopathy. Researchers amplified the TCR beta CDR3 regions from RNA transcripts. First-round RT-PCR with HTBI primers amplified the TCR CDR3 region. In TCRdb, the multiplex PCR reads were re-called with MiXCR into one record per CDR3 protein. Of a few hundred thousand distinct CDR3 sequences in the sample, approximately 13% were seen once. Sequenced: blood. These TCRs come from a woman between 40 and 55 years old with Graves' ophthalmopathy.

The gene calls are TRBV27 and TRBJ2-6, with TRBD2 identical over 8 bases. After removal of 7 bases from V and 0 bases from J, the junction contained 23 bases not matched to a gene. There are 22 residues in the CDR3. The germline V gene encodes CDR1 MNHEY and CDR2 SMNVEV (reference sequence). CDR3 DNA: TGTGCCAGCACTTTTTTGACGCCCGGGAGGGGACTCAGTAGCTCTGGGGCCAACGTCCTGACTTTC. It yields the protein CASTFLTPGRGLSSSGANVLTF.

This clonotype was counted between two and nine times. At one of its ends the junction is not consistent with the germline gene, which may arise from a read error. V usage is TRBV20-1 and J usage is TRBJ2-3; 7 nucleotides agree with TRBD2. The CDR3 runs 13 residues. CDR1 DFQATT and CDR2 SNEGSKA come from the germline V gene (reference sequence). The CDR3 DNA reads TGCAGTGCTGGAGATAGCGGGACAGATACGCAGTATTTT. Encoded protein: CSAGDSGTDTQYF.

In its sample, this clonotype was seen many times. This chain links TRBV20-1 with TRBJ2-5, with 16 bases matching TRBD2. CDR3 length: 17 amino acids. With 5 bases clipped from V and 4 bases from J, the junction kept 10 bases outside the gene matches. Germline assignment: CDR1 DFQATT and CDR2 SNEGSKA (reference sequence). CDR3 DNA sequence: TGCAGTGCTGAATCCGGGACTAGCGGGGGGGGGAGAGAGACCCAGTACTTC. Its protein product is CSAESGTSGGGRETQYF.

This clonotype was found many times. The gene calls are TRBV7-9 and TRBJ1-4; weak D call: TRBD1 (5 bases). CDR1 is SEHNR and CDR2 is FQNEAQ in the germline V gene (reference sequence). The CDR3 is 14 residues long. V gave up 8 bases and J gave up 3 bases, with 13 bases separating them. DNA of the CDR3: TGTGCCAGCGGGAGATCGGGGGCTAATGAAAAACTGTTTTTT. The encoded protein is CASGRSGANEKLFF. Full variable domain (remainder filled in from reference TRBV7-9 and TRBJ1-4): DTGVSQNPRHKITKRGQNVTFRCDPISEHNRLYWYRQTLGQGPEFLTYFQNEAQLEKSRLLSDRFSAERPKGSFSTLEIQRTEQGDSAMYLCASGRSGANEKLFFGSGTQLSVL.

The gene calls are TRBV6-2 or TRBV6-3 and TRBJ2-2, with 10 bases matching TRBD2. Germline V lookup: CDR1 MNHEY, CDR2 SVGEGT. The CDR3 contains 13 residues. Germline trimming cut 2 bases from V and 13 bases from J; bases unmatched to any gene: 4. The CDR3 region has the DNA TGTGCCAGCAGTTACAGCGGGGGGGCTATGCTGTTTTTT. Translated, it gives CASSYSGGAMLFF.

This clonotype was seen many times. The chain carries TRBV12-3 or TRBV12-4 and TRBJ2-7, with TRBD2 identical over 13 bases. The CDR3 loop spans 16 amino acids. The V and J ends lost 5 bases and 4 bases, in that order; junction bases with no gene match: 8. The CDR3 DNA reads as TGTGCCAGCAGTCTGAGACTAGCGGGGGGCGAGTACGAGCAGTACTTC. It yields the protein CASSLRLAGGEYEQYF.

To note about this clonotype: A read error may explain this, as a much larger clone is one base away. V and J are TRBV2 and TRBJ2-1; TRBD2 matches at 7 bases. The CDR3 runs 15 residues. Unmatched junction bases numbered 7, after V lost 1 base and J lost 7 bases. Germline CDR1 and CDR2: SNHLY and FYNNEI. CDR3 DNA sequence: TGTGCCAGCAGTGAAGTATCGGGGGGTGTAAATGAGCAGTTCTTC. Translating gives CASSEVSGGVNEQFF.

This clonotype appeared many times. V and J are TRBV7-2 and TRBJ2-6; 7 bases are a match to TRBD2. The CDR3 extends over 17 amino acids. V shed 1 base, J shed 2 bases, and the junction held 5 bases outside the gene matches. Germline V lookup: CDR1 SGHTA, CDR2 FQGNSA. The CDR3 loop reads CASSLVSAGAGANVLTF. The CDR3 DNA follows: TGTGCCAGCAGCTTAGTGTCCGCGGGGGCTGGGGCCAACGTCCTGACTTTC. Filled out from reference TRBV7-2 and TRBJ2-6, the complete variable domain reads GAGVSQSPSNKVTEKGKDVELRCDPISGHTALYWYRQSLGQGLEFLIYFQGNSAPDKSGLPSDRFSAERTGGSVSTLTIQRTQQEDSAVYLCASSLVSAGAGANVLTFGAGSRLTVL.

CDR3 loop: CASSFDRGDEQFF. Written as DNA, the CDR3 is TGTGCCAGCAGCTTCGACCGTGGGGATGAGCAGTTCTTC. The chain employs TRBV11-2 and TRBJ2-1; D uncertain. This CDR3 has 13 amino acids. With 3 bases removed from V and 8 bases from J, the gap between germline ends came to 11 bases. Germline-derived CDR1 and CDR2 are SGHAT and FQNNGV.

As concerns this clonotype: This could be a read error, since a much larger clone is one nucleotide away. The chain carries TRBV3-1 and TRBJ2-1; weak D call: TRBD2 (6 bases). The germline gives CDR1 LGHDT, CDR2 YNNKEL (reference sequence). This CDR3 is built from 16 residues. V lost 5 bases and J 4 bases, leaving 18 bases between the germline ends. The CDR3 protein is CASSGPQGGPYNEQFF. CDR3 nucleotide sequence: TGTGCCAGCAGCGGTCCGCAGGGAGGTCCATACAATGAGCAGTTCTTC.

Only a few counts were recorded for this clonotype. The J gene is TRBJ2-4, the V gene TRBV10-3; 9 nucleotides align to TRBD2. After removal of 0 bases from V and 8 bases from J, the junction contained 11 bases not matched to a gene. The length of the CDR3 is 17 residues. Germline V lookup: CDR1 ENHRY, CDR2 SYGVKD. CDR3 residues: CAISESIGVAGVDIQYF. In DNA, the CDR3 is TGTGCCATCAGTGAGTCGATTGGGGTAGCGGGAGTTGACATTCAGTACTTC.

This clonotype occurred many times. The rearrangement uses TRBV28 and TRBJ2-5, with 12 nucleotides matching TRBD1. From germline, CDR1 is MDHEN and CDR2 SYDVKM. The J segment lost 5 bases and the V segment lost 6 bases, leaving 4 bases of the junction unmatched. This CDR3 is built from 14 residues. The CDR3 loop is CASRGQGAEETQYF. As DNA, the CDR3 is TGTGCCAGCAGGGGACAGGGGGCCGAGGAGACCCAGTACTTC.

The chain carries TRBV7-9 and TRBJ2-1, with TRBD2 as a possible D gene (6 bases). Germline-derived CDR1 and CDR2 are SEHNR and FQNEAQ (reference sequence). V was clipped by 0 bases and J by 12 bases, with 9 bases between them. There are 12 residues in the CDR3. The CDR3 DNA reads TGTGCCAGCAGCTTAGCGGGAGCGGGGCAGTTCTTC. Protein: CASSLAGAGQFF.

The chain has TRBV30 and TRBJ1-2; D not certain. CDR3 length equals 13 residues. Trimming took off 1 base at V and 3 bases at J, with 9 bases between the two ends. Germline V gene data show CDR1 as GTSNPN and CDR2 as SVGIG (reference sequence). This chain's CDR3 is CAWSEGVYYGYTF. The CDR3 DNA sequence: TGTGCCTGGAGTGAGGGAGTCTACTATGGCTACACCTTC.

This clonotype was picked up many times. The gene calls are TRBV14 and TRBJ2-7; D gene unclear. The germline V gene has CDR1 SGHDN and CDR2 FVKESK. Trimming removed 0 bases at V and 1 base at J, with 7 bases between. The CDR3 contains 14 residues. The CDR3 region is CASSQDLTSYEQYF. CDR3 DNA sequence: TGTGCCAGCAGCCAAGATCTCACATCCTACGAGCAGTACTTC.

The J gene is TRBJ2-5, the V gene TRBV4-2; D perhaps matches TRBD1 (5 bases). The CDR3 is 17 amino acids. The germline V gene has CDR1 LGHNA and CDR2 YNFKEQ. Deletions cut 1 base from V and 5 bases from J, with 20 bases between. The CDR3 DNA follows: TGTGCCAGCAGCCAAGTTGGAGAAGTGGGGCCGGACGAGACCCAGTACTTC. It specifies CASSQVGEVGPDETQYF.

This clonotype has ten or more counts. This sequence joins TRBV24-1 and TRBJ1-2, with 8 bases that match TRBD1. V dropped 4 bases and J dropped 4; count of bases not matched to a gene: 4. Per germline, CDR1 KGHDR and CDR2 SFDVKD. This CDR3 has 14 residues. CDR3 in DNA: TGTGCCACCAGTGAAAGTGACAGGGGCTATGGCTACACCTTC. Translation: CATSESDRGYGYTF.

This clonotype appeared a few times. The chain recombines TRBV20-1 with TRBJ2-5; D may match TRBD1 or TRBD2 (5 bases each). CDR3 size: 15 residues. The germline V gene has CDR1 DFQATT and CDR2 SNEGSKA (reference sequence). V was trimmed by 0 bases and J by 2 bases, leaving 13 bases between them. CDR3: CSARDGRERQETQYF. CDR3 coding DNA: TGCAGTGCTAGAGATGGCAGGGAGAGACAAGAGACCCAGTACTTC.

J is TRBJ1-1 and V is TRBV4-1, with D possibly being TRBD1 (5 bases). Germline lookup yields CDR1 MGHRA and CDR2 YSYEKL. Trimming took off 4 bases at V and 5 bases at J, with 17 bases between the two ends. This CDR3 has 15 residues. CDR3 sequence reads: CASSLQDLGGTEAFF. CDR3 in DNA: TGCGCCAGCAGCCTCCAAGATCTGGGGGGGACTGAAGCTTTCTTT.

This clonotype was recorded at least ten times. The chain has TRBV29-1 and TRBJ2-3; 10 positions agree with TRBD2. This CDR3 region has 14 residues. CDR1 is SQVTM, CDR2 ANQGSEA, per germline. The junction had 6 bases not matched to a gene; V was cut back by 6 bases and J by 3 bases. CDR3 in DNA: TGCAGCGTAGCGGGAGGGGCAGATACAGATACGCAGTATTTT. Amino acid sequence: CSVAGGADTDTQYF.

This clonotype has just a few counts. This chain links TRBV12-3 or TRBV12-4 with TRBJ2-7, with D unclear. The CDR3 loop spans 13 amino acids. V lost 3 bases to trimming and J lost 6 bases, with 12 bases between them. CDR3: CASSFPTASEQYF. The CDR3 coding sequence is TGTGCCAGCAGTTTTCCTACCGCTAGCGAGCAGTACTTC.

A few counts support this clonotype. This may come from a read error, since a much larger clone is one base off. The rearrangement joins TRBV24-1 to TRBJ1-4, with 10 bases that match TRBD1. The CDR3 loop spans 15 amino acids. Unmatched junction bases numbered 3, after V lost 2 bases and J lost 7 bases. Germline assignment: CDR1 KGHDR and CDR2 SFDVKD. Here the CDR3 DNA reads TGTGCCACCAGTGATTCGACAGGGGGCAGTGAAAAACTGTTTTTT. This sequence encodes CATSDSTGGSEKLFF.

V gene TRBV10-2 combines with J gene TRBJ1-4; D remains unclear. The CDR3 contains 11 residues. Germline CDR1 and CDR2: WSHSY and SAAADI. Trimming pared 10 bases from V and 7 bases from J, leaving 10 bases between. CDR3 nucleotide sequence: TGCGCCACAGACAATGGTGAAAAACTGTTTTTT. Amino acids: CATDNGEKLFF.

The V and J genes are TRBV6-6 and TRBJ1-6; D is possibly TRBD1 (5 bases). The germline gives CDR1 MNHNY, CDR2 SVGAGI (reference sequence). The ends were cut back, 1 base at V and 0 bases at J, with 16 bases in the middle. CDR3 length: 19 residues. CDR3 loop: CASSYLSAGPSSYNSPLHF. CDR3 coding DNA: TGTGCCAGCAGTTACTTATCGGCGGGGCCGAGCTCCTATAATTCACCCCTCCACTTT.

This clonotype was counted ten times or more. This chain's CDR3 is CASSGTGSEEPQHF. In DNA form, the CDR3 reads TGTGCCAGCAGTGGGACAGGGAGTGAGGAGCCCCAGCATTTT. This chain links TRBV27 with TRBJ1-5; 9 positions match TRBD1. The CDR3 runs to 14 residues. Germline V lookup: CDR1 MNHEY, CDR2 SMNVEV (reference sequence). V was pared by 5 bases and J by 8 bases, with 7 bases of the junction left unmatched.

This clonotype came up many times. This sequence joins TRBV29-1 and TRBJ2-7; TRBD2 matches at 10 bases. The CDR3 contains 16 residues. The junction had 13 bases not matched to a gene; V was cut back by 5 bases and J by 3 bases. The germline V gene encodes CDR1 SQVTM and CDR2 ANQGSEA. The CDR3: CSVILAGGEGGYEQYF. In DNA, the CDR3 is TGCAGCGTTATCTTAGCGGGAGGTGAGGGGGGCTACGAGCAGTACTTC.

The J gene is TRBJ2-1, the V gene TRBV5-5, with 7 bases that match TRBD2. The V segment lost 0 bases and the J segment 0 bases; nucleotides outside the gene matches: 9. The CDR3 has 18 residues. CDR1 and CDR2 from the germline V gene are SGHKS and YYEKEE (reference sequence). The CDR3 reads CASSLVVGGLGSYNEQFF. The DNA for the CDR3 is TGTGCCAGCAGCTTGGTGGTGGGAGGGCTAGGCTCCTACAATGAGCAGTTCTTC. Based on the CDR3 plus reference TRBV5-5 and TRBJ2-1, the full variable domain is DAGVTQSPTHLIKTRGQQVTLRCSPISGHKSVSWYQQVLGQGPQFIFQYYEKEERGRGNFPDRFSARQFPNYSSELNVNALLLGDSALYLCASSLVVGGLGSYNEQFFGPGTRLTVL.

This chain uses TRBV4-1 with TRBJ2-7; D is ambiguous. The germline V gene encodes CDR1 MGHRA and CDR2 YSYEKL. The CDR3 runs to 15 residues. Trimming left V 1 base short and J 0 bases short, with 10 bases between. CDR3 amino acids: CASSQVTQPSYEQYF. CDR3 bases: TGCGCCAGCAGCCAAGTTACCCAACCCTCCTACGAGCAGTACTTC.

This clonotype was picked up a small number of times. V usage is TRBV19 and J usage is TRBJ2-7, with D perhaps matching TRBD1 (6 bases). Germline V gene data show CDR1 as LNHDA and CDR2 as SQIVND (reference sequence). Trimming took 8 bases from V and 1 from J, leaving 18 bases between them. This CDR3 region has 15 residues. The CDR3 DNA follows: TGTGCCAGTGCTCCCTCCGGGACACTATCCTACGAGCAGTACTTC. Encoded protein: CASAPSGTLSYEQYF.

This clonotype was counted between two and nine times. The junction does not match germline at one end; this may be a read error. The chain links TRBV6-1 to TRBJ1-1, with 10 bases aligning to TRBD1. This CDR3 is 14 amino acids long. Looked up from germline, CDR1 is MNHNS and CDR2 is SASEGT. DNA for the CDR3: TGTGCCAGCAGCTTTCCGACAGGGGGCACTGGAGCTTTCTTT. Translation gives CASSFPTGGTGAFF.

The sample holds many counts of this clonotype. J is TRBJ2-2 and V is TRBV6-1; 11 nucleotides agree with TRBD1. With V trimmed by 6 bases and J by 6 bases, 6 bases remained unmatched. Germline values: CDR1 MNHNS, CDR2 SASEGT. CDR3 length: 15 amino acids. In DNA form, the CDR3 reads TGTGCCAGCAGGGCCCGGGACAGGGGGGCCGGGGAGCTGTTTTTT. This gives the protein CASRARDRGAGELFF.

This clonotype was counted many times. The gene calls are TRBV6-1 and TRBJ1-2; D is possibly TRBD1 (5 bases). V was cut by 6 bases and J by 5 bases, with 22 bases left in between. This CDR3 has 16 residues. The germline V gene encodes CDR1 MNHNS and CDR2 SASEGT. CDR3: CASRTPLEVRQYGYTF. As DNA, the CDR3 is TGTGCCAGCAGGACCCCGCTTGAGGTCCGACAGTATGGCTACACCTTC.